A selection of T cell receptor beta chains follows, all from one sample in a study of human T cells and chemical hapten exposure. TCRdb analysed the RACE reads with MiXCR anew, one entry per CDR3 protein. The data contain about 90,000 distinct CDR3 sequences, about a tenth of them singletons. The source was whole blood, collected in connection with sensitization to the hapten diphenylcyclopropenone (DPC). The receptors were gathered from a woman in her thirties with alopecia areata. Some clones in this sample may be carry-over from other donors' samples. CDR3s include the opening cysteine and the closing phenylalanine or tryptophan. Fields, in order: V gene, D gene, J gene, clone size, CDR3 protein, CDR3 DNA. A D gene is named only where the DNA matches it firmly. Only some rows state a clone size, as once, few, many or a class for expanded clones.

V: TRBV6-2/TRBV6-3
D: TRBD2
J: TRBJ2-7
size: .
CDR3: CASSLAELHEQYF
DNA: TGTGCCAGTTCACTAGCGGAGTTACACGAGCAGTACTTC

V: TRBV28
D: .
J: TRBJ1-2
size: .
CDR3: CASSLDAGLSYTF
DNA: TGTGCCAGCAGTTTAGACGCAGGGTTAAGCTACACCTTC

V: TRBV27
D: .
J: TRBJ1-2
size: .
CDR3: CATDGGYGYTF
DNA: TGTGCCACCGACGGCGGCTATGGCTACACCTTC

V: TRBV6-1
D: .
J: TRBJ2-1
size: many
CDR3: CASSPTGSSYNEQFF
DNA: TGTGCCAGCAGCCCTACAGGAAGCTCCTACAATGAGCAGTTCTTC

V: TRBV4-2
D: TRBD2
J: TRBJ2-5
size: few
CDR3: CASSRGTSGSETQYF
DNA: TGTGCCAGCAGCCGAGGGACTAGCGGGAGTGAGACCCAGTACTTC

V: TRBV27
D: .
J: TRBJ2-3
size: .
CDR3: CASSLPGTDTQYF
DNA: TGTGCCAGCAGTCTCCCAGGTACAGATACGCAGTATTTT

V: TRBV5-5
D: TRBD1
J: TRBJ1-2
size: many
CDR3: CASSRGQGASGYTF
DNA: TGTGCCAGCAGCCGGGGACAGGGTGCGTCAGGCTACACCTTC

V: TRBV11-2
D: .
J: TRBJ2-2
size: .
CDR3: CASSRGVANTGELFF
DNA: TGTGCCAGCAGTAGGGGAGTCGCGAACACCGGGGAGCTGTTTTTT

V: TRBV5-4
D: .
J: TRBJ2-1
size: many
CDR3: CASSPGTVVNEQFF
DNA: TGTGCCAGCAGCCCTGGGACGGTTGTCAATGAGCAGTTCTTC

V: TRBV27
D: TRBD2
J: TRBJ2-1
size: .
CDR3: CASSLFTSGGAYNEQFF
DNA: TGTGCCAGCAGTTTATTCACTAGCGGGGGGGCGTACAATGAGCAGTTCTTC

V: TRBV4-2
D: TRBD2
J: TRBJ2-7
size: many
CDR3: CASSQEGTRRHNEQYF
DNA: TGTGCCAGCAGCCAAGAAGGGACTAGAAGGCACAACGAGCAGTACTTC

V: TRBV10-3
D: .
J: TRBJ2-5
size: few
CDR3: CAISDYRSQETQYF
DNA: TGTGCCATCAGTGATTACAGGAGCCAAGAGACCCAGTACTTC

V: TRBV3-1
D: .
J: TRBJ1-2
size: few
CDR3: CASSQGDTSHGYTF
DNA: TGTGCCAGCAGCCAGGGAGACACTTCCCATGGCTACACCTTC

V: TRBV28
D: .
J: TRBJ1-6
size: many
CDR3: CATGHNSPLHF
DNA: TGTGCGACAGGACATAATTCACCCCTCCACTTT

V: TRBV7-9
D: TRBD2
J: TRBJ2-2
size: many
CDR3: CASSRTSGGLGSGELFF
DNA: TGTGCCAGCAGCCGGACTAGCGGGGGCTTGGGATCCGGGGAGCTGTTTTTT

V: TRBV11-2
D: TRBD2
J: TRBJ2-1
size: .
CDR3: CASRLAGRGNEQFF
DNA: TGTGCCAGCAGACTAGCGGGAAGAGGCAATGAGCAGTTCTTC

V: TRBV6-5
D: .
J: TRBJ1-1
size: .
CDR3: CASSARGNTEAFF
DNA: TGTGCCAGCAGTGCCAGGGGAAATACTGAAGCTTTCTTT

V: TRBV7-9
D: .
J: TRBJ2-3
size: many
CDR3: CASSPPTDTQYF
DNA: TGTGCCAGCAGCCCACCCACAGATACGCAGTATTTT

V: TRBV12-3/TRBV12-4
D: .
J: TRBJ2-7
size: .
CDR3: CASSQSTETQQYF
DNA: TGTGCCAGCAGTCAGAGTACAGAGACGCAGCAGTACTTC

V: TRBV28
D: .
J: TRBJ1-2
size: many
CDR3: CASSSWAGYTF
DNA: TGTGCCAGCAGTTCTTGGGCTGGCTACACCTTC

V: TRBV28
D: TRBD2
J: TRBJ2-3
size: many
CDR3: CASSIARLAGGPTDTQYF
DNA: TGTGCCAGCAGTATAGCAAGACTAGCGGGGGGGCCTACAGATACGCAGTATTTT

V: TRBV29-1
D: .
J: TRBJ2-4
size: .
CDR3: CSAILGNFVQYF
DNA: TGCAGCGCGATACTAGGGAACTTCGTTCAGTACTTC

V: TRBV28
D: .
J: TRBJ2-4
size: many
CDR3: CASHDGRELAKNIQYF
DNA: TGTGCCAGCCATGACGGACGGGAACTAGCCAAAAACATTCAGTACTTC

V: TRBV7-6
D: TRBD2
J: TRBJ2-3
size: few
CDR3: CASSWGTSADTQYF
DNA: TGTGCCAGCAGCTGGGGGACTAGCGCAGATACGCAGTATTTT

V: TRBV19
D: .
J: TRBJ1-5
size: many
CDR3: CASSMTGNQPQHF
DNA: TGTGCCAGTAGTATGACAGGCAATCAGCCCCAGCATTTT

V: TRBV3-1
D: .
J: TRBJ1-6
size: .
CDR3: CASSQGTANSPLHF
DNA: TGTGCCAGCAGCCAAGGGACAGCTAATTCACCCCTCCACTTT

V: TRBV11-1
D: .
J: TRBJ2-5
size: few
CDR3: CASSLSPGGTGTQYF
DNA: TGTGCCAGCAGCCTATCTCCGGGCGGGACGGGGACCCAGTACTTC

V: TRBV18
D: TRBD1
J: TRBJ1-1
size: few
CDR3: CASSPDQGAYTEAFF
DNA: TGTGCCAGCTCACCAGACCAGGGGGCTTACACTGAAGCTTTCTTT

V: TRBV20-1
D: TRBD2
J: TRBJ2-2
size: many
CDR3: CSARPTSGGANTGELFF
DNA: TGCAGTGCTCGCCCAACTAGCGGGGGGGCAAACACCGGGGAGCTGTTTTTT

V: TRBV18
D: TRBD1
J: TRBJ1-5
size: many
CDR3: CASSADRGAQPQHF
DNA: TGTGCCAGCTCAGCGGACAGGGGAGCTCAGCCCCAGCATTTT

V: TRBV5-5
D: TRBD1
J: TRBJ2-7
size: .
CDR3: CASSLRQGQYEQYF
DNA: TGTGCCAGCAGCTTGAGACAGGGCCAGTACGAGCAGTACTTC

V: TRBV20-1
D: .
J: TRBJ2-4
size: many
CDR3: CSATRGGRRLAKNIQYF
DNA: TGCAGTGCCACCCGAGGCGGGCGAAGGCTAGCCAAAAACATTCAGTACTTC

V: TRBV11-2
D: .
J: TRBJ2-1
size: .
CDR3: CASSLHRTNTFPFF
DNA: TGTGCCAGCAGCCTACATAGGACCAATACCTTTCCGTTCTTC

V: TRBV5-1
D: .
J: TRBJ2-5
size: few
CDR3: CASSYTSEETQYF
DNA: TGCGCCAGCAGCTATACTTCAGAAGAGACCCAGTACTTC

V: TRBV12-3/TRBV12-4
D: .
J: TRBJ1-2
size: many
CDR3: CASSPGPNGNYGYTF
DNA: TGTGCCAGCAGTCCGGGGCCGAACGGAAACTATGGCTACACCTTC

V: TRBV24-1
D: .
J: TRBJ2-1
size: many
CDR3: CATSDTPGLSGANEQFF
DNA: TGTGCCACCAGTGATACCCCGGGACTATCGGGGGCCAATGAGCAGTTCTTC

V: TRBV4-3
D: .
J: TRBJ2-5
size: few
CDR3: CASSPAEGGETQYF
DNA: TGCGCCAGCAGCCCTGCGGAGGGCGGGGAGACCCAGTACTTC

V: TRBV2
D: .
J: TRBJ2-2
size: .
CDR3: CASSWDTGELFF
DNA: TGTGCCAGCAGTTGGGACACCGGGGAGCTGTTTTTT

V: TRBV4-2
D: .
J: TRBJ2-7
size: few
CDR3: CASSQDGAVLYEQYF
DNA: TGTGCCAGCAGCCAAGACGGTGCCGTGCTCTACGAGCAGTACTTC

V: TRBV4-1
D: .
J: TRBJ1-3
size: few
CDR3: CASSQDLAGGALGNTIYF
DNA: TGCGCCAGCAGCCAAGATCTTGCGGGGGGGGCTCTCGGAAACACCATATATTTT

V: TRBV10-3
D: .
J: TRBJ1-1
size: .
CDR3: CATIGTANTEAFF
DNA: TGTGCCACCATCGGGACGGCGAACACTGAAGCTTTCTTT

V: TRBV7-2
D: TRBD2
J: TRBJ2-2
size: few
CDR3: CASSFMAGGITGELFF
DNA: TGTGCCAGCAGCTTTATGGCGGGAGGGATCACCGGGGAGCTGTTTTTT

V: TRBV29-1
D: .
J: TRBJ1-6
size: few
CDR3: CGGTSERSPLHF
DNA: TGCGGCGGTACGTCCGAAAGGTCACCCCTCCACTTT

V: TRBV7-6
D: TRBD1
J: TRBJ1-2
size: many
CDR3: CASSWGQGVLGYTF
DNA: TGTGCCAGCAGCTGGGGACAGGGGGTATTGGGCTACACCTTC

V: TRBV10-3
D: TRBD1
J: TRBJ1-6
size: many
CDR3: CAISPGDRASPLHF
DNA: TGTGCCATCAGTCCCGGCGACAGGGCTTCACCCCTCCACTTT

V: TRBV12-3/TRBV12-4
D: .
J: TRBJ2-5
size: few
CDR3: CASILGRGETQYF
DNA: TGTGCCAGCATCCTGGGACGGGGAGAGACCCAGTACTTC

V: TRBV20-1
D: .
J: TRBJ2-3
size: many
CDR3: CSARLQSSTDTQYF
DNA: TGCAGTGCTAGACTACAAAGTAGCACAGATACGCAGTATTTT

V: TRBV5-1
D: .
J: TRBJ2-5
size: .
CDR3: CAISLGPQGGSETQYF
DNA: TGCGCCATCAGCTTGGGACCCCAGGGGGGATCGGAGACCCAGTACTTC

V: TRBV10-2
D: .
J: TRBJ1-2
size: few
CDR3: CASSSDANYGYTF
DNA: TGCGCCAGCAGTTCGGACGCGAACTATGGCTACACCTTC

V: TRBV7-6
D: TRBD2
J: TRBJ2-7
size: many
CDR3: CASSLGGLAGGEQYF
DNA: TGTGCCAGCAGCTTAGGGGGACTAGCGGGAGGCGAGCAGTACTTC

V: TRBV12-3/TRBV12-4
D: TRBD1
J: TRBJ1-5
size: many
CDR3: CASRRQGASQPQHF
DNA: TGTGCCAGCCGTAGACAGGGGGCAAGTCAGCCCCAGCATTTT

V: TRBV20-1
D: .
J: TRBJ1-2
size: few
CDR3: CSARGGYTF
DNA: TGCAGTGCTAGAGGAGGCTACACCTTC

V: TRBV20-1
D: .
J: TRBJ2-3
size: many
CDR3: CSASRGVGTDTQYF
DNA: TGCAGTGCTAGTAGAGGGGTGGGCACAGATACGCAGTATTTT